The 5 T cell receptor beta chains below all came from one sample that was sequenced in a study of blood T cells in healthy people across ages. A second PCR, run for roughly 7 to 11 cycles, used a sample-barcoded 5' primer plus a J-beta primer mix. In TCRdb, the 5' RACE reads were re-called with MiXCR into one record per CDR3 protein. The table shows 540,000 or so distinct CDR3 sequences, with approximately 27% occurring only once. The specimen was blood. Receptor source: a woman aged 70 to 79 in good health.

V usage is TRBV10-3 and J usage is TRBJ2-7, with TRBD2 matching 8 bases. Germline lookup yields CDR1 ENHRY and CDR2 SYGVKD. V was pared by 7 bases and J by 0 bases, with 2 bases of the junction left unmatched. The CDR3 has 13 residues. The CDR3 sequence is CAINGGGSYEQYF. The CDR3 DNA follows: TGTGCCATCAACGGGGGGGGCTCCTACGAGCAGTACTTC.

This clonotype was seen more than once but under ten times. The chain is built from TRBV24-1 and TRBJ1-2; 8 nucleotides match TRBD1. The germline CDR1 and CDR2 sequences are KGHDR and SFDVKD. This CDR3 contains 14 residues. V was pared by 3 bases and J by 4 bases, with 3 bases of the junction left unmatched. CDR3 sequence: CATSDAGTGYGYTF. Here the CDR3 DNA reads TGTGCCACCAGTGATGCCGGGACAGGCTATGGCTACACCTTC.

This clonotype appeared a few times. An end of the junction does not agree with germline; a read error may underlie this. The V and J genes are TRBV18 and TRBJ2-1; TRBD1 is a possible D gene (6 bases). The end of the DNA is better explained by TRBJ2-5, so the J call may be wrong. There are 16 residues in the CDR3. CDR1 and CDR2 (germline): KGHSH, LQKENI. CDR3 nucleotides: TGTGCCAGCCCACCTCTACAGGGTCGCTTTCAAGAGACCCAGTACTTC. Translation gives CASPPLQGRFQETQYF.

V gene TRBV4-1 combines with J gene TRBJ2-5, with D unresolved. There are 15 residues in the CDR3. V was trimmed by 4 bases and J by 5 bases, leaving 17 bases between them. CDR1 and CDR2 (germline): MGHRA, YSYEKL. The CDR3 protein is CASSPRTGRVETQYF. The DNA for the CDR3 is TGCGCCAGCAGCCCCAGGACGGGTCGGGTCGAGACCCAGTACTTC.

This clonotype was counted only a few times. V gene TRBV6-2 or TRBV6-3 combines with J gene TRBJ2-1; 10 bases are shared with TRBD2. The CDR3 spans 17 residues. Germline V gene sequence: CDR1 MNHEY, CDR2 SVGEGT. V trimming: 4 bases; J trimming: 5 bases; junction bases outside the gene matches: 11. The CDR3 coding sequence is TGTGCCAGCAGTTTTAGCGGGGGGACCCCGTCCGACAATGAGCAGTTCTTC. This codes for CASSFSGGTPSDNEQFF.